This entry concerns a single TCR beta chain. This CDR3 region has 15 residues. The V end was cut by 7 bases, the J end by 3 bases, with 17 bases between. Germline V gene lookup returns CDR1 MNHEY and CDR2 SVGAGI. Clones were sequenced by immunoSEQ multiplex PCR, and TCRdb holds only the in-frame ones, with some missing. The top ten clones hold 5.7% of a sample with around 340,000 clones, more than 85% of them seen once. The time point was: blood from clinic visit 5 months post-surgery; TSC patient then seizure free. This sample was included in a study of brain T cells in children with intractable seizures.

The starting material was peripheral blood, obtained less than 6 months after surgery. This sequence originates from a boy under two years old with tuberous sclerosis and intractable seizures. V and J are TRBV6-5 and TRBJ2-3; no clear D gene. The chain's CDR3 is CASTRPWKKTDTQYF. The DNA of the CDR3 is TGTGCCAGCACCAGACCTTGGAAAAAGACAGATACGCAGTATTTT.